The text below deals with one T cell receptor (beta chain). This clone has only a few counts. The specificity of this receptor is unknown. There are no base qualities to consult, and no much larger clone falls within one base. This record belongs to a study of cytomegalovirus exposure and HLA in healthy donors (dated by TCRdb to the late 2010s). General notes on the study: An earlier analysis of some 600 of the donors reported about 260 Gb of sequence data and 90 million to 120 million unique TCR beta sequences obtained from some 170 million T cells. An early release that covered roughly 600 HLA-typed donors contained approximately 300 gigabases of sequencing data and 80 million or so unique TCR sequences. Among the approximately 400 genotyped donors, around 81% belonged to the genetic ancestry cluster associated with self-reported Caucasian donors. The study was designed to test whether signatures of past pathogen exposure could be identified by cataloging public T cell receptors. The study profiled the T cell repertoires of 500 to 800 subjects by immunosequencing and related them to cytomegalovirus serostatus. Besides the first cohort of about 730 subjects, a separate validation cohort made up of over 95 different subjects was used. High-throughput TCR immunosequencing, statistical association of individual TCRs with disease status, and machine learning were combined to predict cytomegalovirus infection status. In a later analysis, previously published TCR beta repertoires from 666 donors were re-analyzed and high-resolution HLA genotyping was added so that TCR occurrence patterns could be studied. In the later analysis, no new phenotypic data were used to find candidate immune exposures; instead, reliance was placed on TCR beta sequences and their occurrence across donors. To decide whether each TCR beta V gene segment behaved as functional or pseudogenic, an earlier analysis of fewer than 750 of the donors relied on high-throughput TCR beta sequencing. Alongside the repertoire data, information on donor age, sex, ethnicity and CMV serostatus was compiled. Genome-wide SNP genotypes for about 60% of the roughly 700 donors were used in a later genetic analysis, which treated that subset as a discovery cohort. Every discovery cohort repertoire had been produced on one sequencing platform. HLA typing covered class I and class II loci at four-digit resolution. The number of donors typed differed by locus, with 629-630 for A, B, C, DRB1 and DQB1, roughly 550 for DQA1, approximately 570 for DPA1, and approximately 470 for DPB1. Five DR-DQ haplotypes were treated as single units for association and clustering because of strong linkage in the cohort. Across approximately 420 genotyped donors of the cohort, an average of about 240,000 unique TCR beta nucleotide sequences per donor were sequenced, and around 20% of those sequences were non-productive. Study-wide conclusions, independent of this receptor: Because counts were too low, seventeen rarely observed V segments, including chromosome 9 orphons, were left out of the earlier analysis of about 500 of the donors. Only TCR beta chains were sequenced in this cohort, and the absence of alpha or paired-chain data limited detectable features. According to a later genetic analysis, donors in an Asian-associated ancestry cluster had fewer N-insertions in productive TCRs than the approximately 630-donor mean. In vitro tests confirmed that three of the cytomegalovirus-associated TCR beta chains recognize cytomegalovirus antigens. At a false discovery rate of 0.05, a later analysis linked 16,951 TCR beta sequences to specific HLA alleles. A cluster of highly shared sequence variants was judged likely to represent a technical artifact of the sequencing pipeline. Some IMGT-functional V segments, including TRBV6-2 and TRBV6-3, could not be told apart with the 87-base-pair reads, so those segments were excluded. A later analysis found that HLA-associated TCR beta chains were more clonally expanded and had lower generation probabilities than equally common non-associated chains. In both the original and validation cohorts, the classifier was reported to diagnose cytomegalovirus status with high specificity and sensitivity. In an earlier analysis of roughly 500 of the donors, most TCR beta V segments appeared in productive rearrangements about 87% or about 30% of the time, broadly matching IMGT annotations. In a later analysis, most CMV-associated TCR beta chains were found to appear HLA-restricted, with HLA associations seemingly driven largely by CMV exposure. Linkage disequilibrium might explain the correlated functional status among segregating V segments, but an unknown experimental factor could not be excluded. Sequencing depth was assumed to be roughly uniform across donors in the presence/absence analyses, though that assumption may not hold. The study listed over 150 TCR beta chains as associated with cytomegalovirus. The only immune exposure information available for the cohort was CMV serostatus. According to a later analysis, parvovirus B19, influenza, CMV and Epstein-Barr virus appeared linked to several top co-occurrence clusters. According to a later analysis, TCR association rates differed among HLA loci, with DRB1 alleles showing the most associated TCRs and HLA-C alleles showing the fewest. According to the authors, the approach could potentially be generalized to other disease states and immunological phenotypes. Most TCR sequences were observed very rarely across donors, whereas some public TCRs were present in many individuals. A further reported finding was that TCR beta sequences accurately predicted the HLA-A and HLA-B alleles for most subjects in the first cohort. V-gene and J-gene trimming of TCR beta chains was associated with a missense DCLRE1C variant in a later genetic analysis, and the association was replicated in an independent cohort. HLA typing was unavailable for some donors at each locus, so association tests used only the typed subset. When HLA alleles, especially DR and DQ, strongly co-occurred, TCR associations were difficult to assign to individual alleles.

The cohort comprised fewer than 700 healthy bone marrow donors. At the time of sampling, every cohort member was nominally healthy, though immune exposures that went unrecorded were likely present. The donor tested CMV seropositive and was one of the 289 seropositive cohort members. Every donor gave a peripheral blood sample, and the peripheral blood mononuclear cells from that sample were used for TCR beta sequencing. Genomic DNA extraction from the blood cell samples was performed with the Qiagen DNeasy Blood Extraction Kit. Receptors were amplified or captured by the immunoSEQ multiplex PCR assay. The multiplex PCR relied on a mix of 60 forward primers for TCR Vbeta segments and 13 reverse primers for TCR Jbeta segments. The CDR3 region of rearranged TCR beta genes was amplified from genomic DNA by a multiplex PCR assay. Amplified TCR beta libraries were sequenced as 87-base-pair reads on the Illumina HiSeq System. The study's processing was this. A later analysis counted about 80 million unique TCR beta chains across the 700 or so repertoires, and 9.5 million to 11 million of these chains were shared by at least two donors. To remove PCR and sequencing errors, raw reads were error-corrected and collapsed into unique sequences using a nearest-neighbor algorithm that merged closely related sequences. To assign V, D and J gene segments, CDR3 sequences were aligned to IMGT reference sequences. For a sequence to be retained, a match of at least six nucleotides was required to both a V gene segment and a J gene segment. A rearrangement was called productive if the CDR3 had no stop codons and remained in frame with V and J, and every other rearrangement was called non-productive. Following IMGT convention, CDR3 was defined as the stretch from the second conserved V-encoded cysteine to the conserved J-encoded phenylalanine. Sequences without an unambiguous match to a single V gene segment were excluded from the earlier analysis of about 600 of the donors. In an earlier analysis of around 600 of the donors, V segments were called functional above 56.7% productive rearrangements and were called segregating when the between-donor standard deviation exceeded 5%. A statistical classification framework was built to diagnose cytomegalovirus status from the catalog of TCR beta chain sequences. In a later analysis, V and J genes were assigned by comparing TCR nucleotide sequences against IMGT/GENE-DB human TR gene sequences. The TCRdist pipeline was used in a later analysis to assign CDR3 sequences and most-parsimonious VDJ recombination scenarios. In a later analysis, each TCR beta chain was defined by its CDR3 amino acid sequence together with its V-gene family, and reads lacking a unique V-gene family were excluded. In a later analysis, several hundred highly shared, low-generation-probability nucleotide sequences were removed to address suspected cross-contamination and a sequencing artifact. A later analysis calculated a clonal expansion index for each public chain from normalized within-repertoire ranks of inferred template counts. In a later analysis, generation probabilities were computed using a VDJ recombination model fitted to out-of-frame rearrangements, and the results were checked against IGoR. Hypergeometric tests were used in a later analysis to score TCR-TCR, TCR-HLA and TCR-CMV co-occurrence, with a repertoire-size bias correction applied to the TCR pairs. False discovery rates were estimated in a later analysis by permuting HLA or CMV assignments 20 times. In a later analysis, co-occurring TCRs were grouped using DBSCAN, and TCRdist sequence similarity was added for clustering within HLA-allele-positive subsets. For co-occurrence clustering, repertoires with fewer than 30,000 or more than 120,000 public chains were excluded, along with 5 or 6 repertoires with anomalous nucleotide sharing. TCRdb holds this immuneACCESS table with in-frame rearrangements only. Some clones are missing; in checked studies, unresolved V genes explain under half, and the rest has no known cause. The V and J calls and the clone size are those of that table, but D and trimming were determined from the DNA. Recorded for this sample are around 100,000 clones; 9.5% to 13% of them occurred a single time. Together, the top ten hold approximately 6.1% of the sample.

The junction shows trimming of 4 bases on V and 2 bases on J, plus 16 bases between the germline ends. Including cysteine and phenylalanine, the CDR3 has 15 amino acids. Only the CDR3 portion is preserved as DNA: 45 bases, with reading frame beginning at the first base. The germline V gene encodes CDR1 SGDLS and CDR2 YYNGEE. The sequence came from a man aged 35-49 years in good health and CMV-seropositive. Material: PBMCs. The chain is encoded by TRBV9 joined to TRBJ2-7; matching of 5 bases hints at TRBD1 as the D gene. Here the CDR3 is given as CASSPEPGKPYEQYF. In nucleotide form, the sequence is TGTGCCAGCAGCCCGGAACCAGGGAAACCCTACGAGCAGTACTTC.